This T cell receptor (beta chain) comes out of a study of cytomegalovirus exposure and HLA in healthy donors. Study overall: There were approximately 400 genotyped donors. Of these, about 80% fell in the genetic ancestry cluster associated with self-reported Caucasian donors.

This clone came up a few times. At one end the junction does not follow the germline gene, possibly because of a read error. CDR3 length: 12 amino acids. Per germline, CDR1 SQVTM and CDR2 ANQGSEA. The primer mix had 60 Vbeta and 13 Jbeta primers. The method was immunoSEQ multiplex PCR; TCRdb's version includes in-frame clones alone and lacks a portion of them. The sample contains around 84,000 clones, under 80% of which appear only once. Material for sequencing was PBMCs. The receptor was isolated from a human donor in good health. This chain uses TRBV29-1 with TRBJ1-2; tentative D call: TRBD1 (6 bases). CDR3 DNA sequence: TGCAGCGTGAGCTCAGGGACGGGGGGCTACCCCTTC. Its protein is CSVSSGTGGYPF.